Below, one T cell receptor (beta chain) is given with its context. Original methodology: Amplification with reference gene primers provided the estimates of nucleated cell counts. Assay used: immunoSEQ multiplex PCR; TCRdb lists only in-frame clones, some missing. The DNA was the basis for D and trimming; V, J and clone size are from that table. The sample records roughly 34,000 clones, over 75% being singletons. The data were obtained in a study of blood T cell repertoires in COVID-19. Study details: T cells, B-cell-depleted T cells, or PBMCs supplied cDNA or gDNA.

The receptor comes from a man of 80 years or more with active COVID-19. The sequencing sample was made of peripheral blood.

In DNA form, the CDR3 reads TGTGCCACCAGCAGACCGGGGAGCTATAACTACAATGAGCAGTTCTTC. Its translation: CATSRPGSYNYNEQFF. The chain couples TRBV15 to TRBJ2-1; the D gene is possibly TRBD2 (5 bases). Trimming cost V 2 bases and J 3 bases, with 14 bases left between them. Germline CDR1 reads LNHNV; CDR2 reads YYDKDF (reference sequence). This CDR3 comprises 16 residues. Full variable domain (outside the CDR3, taken from reference TRBV15 and TRBJ2-1): DAMVIQNPRYQVTQFGKPVTLSCSQTLNHNVMYWYQQKSSQAPKLLFHYYDKDFNNEADTPDNFQSRRPNTSFCFLDIRSPGLGDTAMYLCATSRPGSYNYNEQFFGPGTRLTVL.